The T cell receptor (beta chain) described here comes from a study of OX40 agonist ivuxolimab in advanced cancers. The study's findings and limits: Mean expanded clone counts were higher in CD8+ than CD4+ T cells. It was also the case that some nonresponders had low normalized T-cell clonal expansion. There was clonal expansion of CD4+ and CD8+ blood T cells by week 6 at 0.1 to 3.0 mg/kg.

Autoimmune disease history or systemic immunosuppression led to patient exclusion. Data came from immunoSEQ multiplex PCR; TCRdb stores just in-frame clones and leaves some out. This sample has tens of thousands of clones, with more than 80% found just once. Notes on this clone: Its antigen is as yet unknown.

Germline assignment: CDR1 SGHNT and CDR2 YYREEE (reference sequence). The CDR3 is 17 residues long. Trimming pared 6 bases from V and 0 bases from J, leaving 19 bases between. V and J are TRBV5-4 and TRBJ2-1, with no clear D. This specimen consisted of CD4+ or CD8+ T cells sorted from blood, obtained in a trial of the OX40 agonist ivuxolimab. The sequence was obtained from an adult with an advanced solid tumor such as melanoma, head and neck, liver or kidney cancer. The CDR3 region has the DNA TGTGCCAGCATCAACAGAGCAGTCGAAAGCTCCTACAATGAGCAGTTCTTC. It translates to CASINRAVESSYNEQFF.